This T cell receptor beta chain emerged from a study of cytomegalovirus exposure and HLA in healthy donors. Regarding the study as a whole: Presence/absence analyses rested on an assumption that sequencing depth was roughly uniform across donors.

The CDR3 is made up of 14 amino acids. Trimming pared 4 bases from V and 5 bases from J, leaving 15 bases between. Germline CDR1 is SGHRS and CDR2 is YFSETQ. 13 Jbeta primers and 60 Vbeta primers were used for the PCR. Clones were read by immunoSEQ multiplex PCR, and TCRdb kept only the in-frame ones, dropping some. The sample lists about 200,000 clones, approximately 70% seen once, with less than 3% in the top ten. As concerns this clone: Its cognate antigen is unknown.

The sequence was collected from a man aged 40-55 years in good health and CMV-seropositive. The genes are TRBV5-1 and TRBJ2-5, with D tentatively TRBD1 (6 bases). The sequenced sample was PBMCs. This chain's CDR3 is CASSGGQGRETQYF. The CDR3, as DNA: TGCGCCAGCAGCGGGGGCCAGGGGCGGGAGACCCAGTACTTC.